A single T cell receptor beta chain is shown here with its context. Its specificity is unknown. This entry comes from a study of cytomegalovirus exposure and HLA in healthy donors. Study-level results: There were several of the most significant clusters that appeared linked to common viral pathogens in a later analysis. Specificity of a few CMV-associated chains for CMV antigens was verified in vitro.

Both 60 Vbeta primers and 13 Jbeta primers went into the PCR. TCRdb keeps only in-frame clones here, not all; method: immunoSEQ multiplex PCR. Counted here are 100,000 or so clones, around 68% occurring once; the ten biggest clones make up around 5%. This donor has no recorded CMV serostatus. Germline V gene lookup returns CDR1 SGHTA and CDR2 FQGNSA. V shed 5 bases, J shed 1 base, and the junction held 4 bases outside the gene matches. The CDR3 sequence is 15 residues long. The chain recombines TRBV7-2 with TRBJ2-2; TRBD1 agrees at 7 bases. The clonotype originates from a human donor in good health. Sequencing was done on a sample of PBMCs. Here the CDR3 reads CASSTDRRNTGELFF. CDR3 sequence (DNA): TGTGCCAGCAGCACGGACAGGCGGAACACCGGGGAGCTGTTTTTT.